A single sample gave rise to the 17 T cell receptor beta chains below, sequenced in a study of T cells in localized non-small cell lung cancer. Clones were sequenced by immunoSEQ multiplex PCR, and TCRdb holds only the in-frame ones, with some missing. In the table there are around 25,000 clones, approximately 85% of which are singletons. The sample consisted of peripheral blood, taken before any cancer treatment. These receptors all come from a woman aged 35 to 75 with stage I lung adenocarcinoma.

The CDR3 bases are TGTGCCAGCAGGGATCAGGACAGGGGATGGGAGACCCAGTACTTC. Translated: CASRDQDRGWETQYF. The J gene is TRBJ2-5, the V gene TRBV6-1, with TRBD1 matching 9 bases. Germline V gives CDR1 MNHNS, CDR2 SASEGT. The CDR3 loop spans 15 amino acids. J gave up 5 bases and V 6 bases, and 10 bases lay outside the gene matches.

The chain uses TRBV5-3 and TRBJ2-7; D is ambiguous. TRBV5-3 is an open reading frame whose function is uncertain. This CDR3 comprises 13 residues. V dropped 0 bases and J dropped 3 bases, with 7 bases sitting between them. The CDR3 is CARSLAGNYEQYF. CDR3 in DNA: TGTGCCAGAAGCTTGGCAGGAAACTACGAGCAGTACTTC.

This chain joins TRBV7-2 and TRBJ2-3; D remains ambiguous. Germline CDR1 and CDR2: SGHTA and FQGNSA. This CDR3 spans 13 amino acids. V dropped 1 base and J dropped 1 base, with 3 bases sitting between them. CDR3 in amino acids: CASSLVGTDTQYF. DNA for the CDR3: TGTGCCAGCAGCTTAGTTGGCACAGATACGCAGTATTTT.

This chain uses TRBV29-1 with TRBJ2-7; D is perhaps TRBD1 (6 bases). Trimming left V 4 bases short and J 2 bases short, with 12 bases between. Germline assignment: CDR1 SQVTM and CDR2 ANQGSEA. The CDR3 sequence is 13 residues long. The CDR3 sequence: CSVVRDTTYEQYF. The CDR3 DNA reads TGCAGCGTTGTCCGGGACACCACCTACGAGCAGTACTTC.

This clone was observed a single time. V gene TRBV5-6 combines with J gene TRBJ1-4; no definite D call. The CDR3 consists of 15 residues. Deletions cut 5 bases from V and 8 bases from J, with 19 bases between. Germline lookup yields CDR1 SGHDT and CDR2 YYEEEE. The CDR3 nucleotides read TGTGCCAGCAGTCAAGGAACCAGCCTTGGGGAAAAACTGTTTTTT. Translation: CASSQGTSLGEKLFF.

This chain links TRBV7-3 with TRBJ2-3; a possible D gene is TRBD2 (6 bases). V was shortened by 5 bases and J by 2 bases, with 20 bases between the two germline ends. Germline V gene lookup returns CDR1 SGHTA and CDR2 FQGTGA. The CDR3 has 17 residues. The CDR3 bases are TGTGCCAGCAGCGCTAGCGACTCCCTGGTCACCACAGATACGCAGTATTTT. This encodes CASSASDSLVTTDTQYF.

This clone was seen more than once but under ten times. This rearrangement joins TRBV12-5 to TRBJ2-5; 9 nucleotides match TRBD1. The V segment lost 1 base and the J segment 3 bases; nucleotides outside the gene matches: 9. The CDR3 contains 17 residues. Germline V gives CDR1 LGHNT, CDR2 FRNRAP. The CDR3 region is CASGLAFRTGGEETQYF. The CDR3 DNA reads TGTGCTAGTGGTTTGGCATTCCGAACAGGGGGCGAAGAGACCCAGTACTTC. Complete variable domain (other parts from reference TRBV12-5 and TRBJ2-5): DARVTQTPRHKVTEMGQEVTMRCQPILGHNTVFWYRQTMMQGLELLAYFRNRAPLDDSGMPKDRFSAEMPDATLATLKIQPSEPRDSAVYFCASGLAFRTGGEETQYFGPGTRLLVL.

The chain links TRBV4-3 to TRBJ1-1; D is unresolved. CDR1 is LGHNA and CDR2 is YSLEER in the germline V gene. The CDR3 runs to 13 residues. Trimming took off 0 bases at V and 3 bases at J, with 5 bases between the two ends. The CDR3 is CASSQEQDTEAFF. In DNA, the CDR3 is TGCGCCAGCAGCCAAGAACAAGACACTGAAGCTTTCTTT.

V usage is TRBV6-1 and J usage is TRBJ2-6; D is uncertain. Per germline, CDR1 MNHNS and CDR2 SASEGT. The CDR3 covers 14 residues. V was trimmed by 7 bases and J by 1 base, leaving 8 bases between them. The CDR3 sequence is CASTAVSGANVLTF. CDR3 DNA sequence: TGTGCCAGCACCGCAGTATCTGGGGCCAACGTCCTGACTTTC.

V usage is TRBV5-5 and J usage is TRBJ2-7, with TRBD1 identical over 7 bases. The J segment lost 2 bases and the V segment lost 4 bases, leaving 3 bases of the junction unmatched. Looked up from germline, CDR1 is SGHKS and CDR2 is YYEKEE (reference sequence). There are 13 residues in the CDR3. The CDR3 DNA is TGTGCCAGCAGCCCTGACAGGGCCTACGAGCAGTACTTC. Translating it yields CASSPDRAYEQYF.

This clone was observed a handful of times. This chain joins TRBV4-3 and TRBJ2-1; D is unclear. The length of the CDR3 is 14 residues. Per germline, CDR1 LGHNA and CDR2 YSLEER. V was shortened by 0 bases and J by 5 bases, with 8 bases between the two germline ends. The CDR3 region is CASSQDMQNNEQFF. CDR3 in DNA: TGCGCCAGCAGCCAAGATATGCAGAACAATGAGCAGTTCTTC.

The chain has TRBV20-1 and TRBJ2-1; D gene uncertain. V lost 7 bases to trimming and J lost 0 bases, with 4 bases between them. The CDR3 sequence is 11 residues long. From germline, CDR1 is DFQATT and CDR2 SNEGSKA (reference sequence). CDR3 sequence (DNA): TGCAGTGGGGCCTCCTACAATGAGCAGTTCTTC. Translating gives CSGASYNEQFF.

This rearrangement joins TRBV7-2 to TRBJ2-2; D not resolved. There are 13 residues in the CDR3. The V and J ends lost 1 base and 14 bases respectively, with 14 bases between them. Germline lookup yields CDR1 SGHTA and CDR2 FQGNSA. CDR3 bases: TGTGCCAGCAGCTTAGTCACCTTTTCCCACCTGTTTTTT. It translates to CASSLVTFSHLFF.

The chain carries TRBV5-4 and TRBJ1-2; 7 nucleotides agree with TRBD1. The CDR3 consists of 12 residues. Germline V gene data show CDR1 as SGHNT and CDR2 as YYREEE (reference sequence). V was clipped by 3 bases and J by 6 bases; unmatched bases: 2. The DNA of the CDR3 is TGTGCCAGCAGCTGGGACAGCGATGGCTACACCTTC. Its translation is CASSWDSDGYTF.

The chain combines TRBV4-3 with TRBJ1-1, with a weak D call TRBD1 (6 bases). V was clipped by 1 base and J by 5 bases, with 17 bases between them. The CDR3 loop spans 16 amino acids. Per the germline V gene, CDR1 is LGHNA and CDR2 is YSLEER. CDR3: CASSQGVYNRETEAFF. The CDR3 DNA sequence: TGCGCCAGCAGCCAAGGGGTCTACAACAGGGAAACTGAAGCTTTCTTT.

The chain employs TRBV5-1 and TRBJ1-2, with D perhaps matching TRBD1 (5 bases). Trimming left V 2 bases short and J 3 bases short, with 11 bases between. This CDR3 has 14 residues. CDR1 SGHRS and CDR2 YFSETQ come from the germline V gene. As DNA, the CDR3 is TGCGCCAGCAGCTTTTCTCCGGGGGACTATGGCTACACCTTC. Translating it yields CASSFSPGDYGYTF. Variable domain in full (rest from reference TRBV5-1 and TRBJ1-2): KAGVTQTPRYLIKTRGQQVTLSCSPISGHRSVSWYQQTPGQGLQFLFEYFSETQRNKGNFPGRFSGRQFSNSRSEMNVSTLELGDSALYLCASSFSPGDYGYTFGSGTRLTVV.

V is TRBV9 and J is TRBJ2-3; tentative D call: TRBD2 (6 bases). There are 17 residues in the CDR3. The V end was cut by 0 bases, the J end by 0 bases, with 14 bases between. Germline-derived CDR1 and CDR2 are SGDLS and YYNGEE. CDR3 DNA: TGTGCCAGCAGCGTAGACTCTGGACTAATAAGCACAGATACGCAGTATTTT. Protein product: CASSVDSGLISTDTQYF. The full variable domain, in which reference TRBV9 and TRBJ2-3 provide the parts outside the CDR3, is DSGVTQTPKHLITATGQRVTLRCSPRSGDLSVYWYQQSLDQGLQFLIQYYNGEERAKGNILERFSAQQFPDLHSELNLSSLELGDSALYFCASSVDSGLISTDTQYFGPGTRLTVL.